This T cell receptor (beta chain) was identified in a study of T-cell reconstitution after alpha-beta-depleted transplantation in children. Ten or more counts support this clonotype. Its specificity is not known. TCRbeta library preparation incorporated unique molecular identifiers. TCRdb passed the PCR reads through MiXCR, listing each CDR3 protein once. The sample carries fewer than 700,000 distinct CDR3 sequences, roughly 13% recorded once. The CDR3 extends over 18 amino acids. The V and J ends lost 5 bases and 2 bases, in that order; junction bases with no gene match: 7. Germline CDR1 MDHEN, CDR2 SYDVKM. Study-level findings and limits: Diversity of TCRbeta at day 60 was high in some patients, arising from surviving recipient T cells and thymic progenitors. Most T-cell counts and diversity one year after the transplant came from T cells that were newly produced.

The sequence came from a male patient between 5 and 17 years old who had a stem cell transplant for acute myeloid leukemia, so the T cells may come from the graft donor. This sample comprised PBMCs, mostly from graft donor cells, obtained 360 days after TCRalphabeta/CD19-depleted stem cell transplant. The chain couples TRBV28 to TRBJ2-6; 12 bases line up with TRBD2. The chain's CDR3 is CASSMTSGRGAGANVLTF. DNA for the CDR3: TGTGCCAGCAGTATGACTAGCGGGAGAGGGGCTGGGGCCAACGTCCTGACTTTC.